The 15 T cell receptor beta chains below all came from one sample that was sequenced in a study of cytomegalovirus exposure and HLA in healthy donors. Primers for the PCR totalled 60 Vbeta and 13 Jbeta. Assay: immunoSEQ multiplex PCR; the TCRdb copy retains only in-frame clones and omits some. The data hold around 200,000 clones, with 84% observed a single time. Sequencing was done on a sample of PBMCs. All receptors come from a girl aged 2-10 years in good health and CMV-seropositive.

This clone was picked up one time. The V call is TRBV7-8, the J call TRBJ2-7; TRBD2 aligns across 12 bases. The CDR3 consists of 15 residues. Germline V CDR1 and CDR2: SGHVS, FQNEAQ. With 1 base clipped from V and 5 bases from J, the junction kept 3 bases outside the gene matches. The CDR3 bases are TGTGCCAGCAGCTTAGAACTAGCGGGGGGTCACGAGCAGTACTTC. Translation gives CASSLELAGGHEQYF.

The chain carries TRBV25-1 and TRBJ1-1; D perhaps matches TRBD1 (5 bases). Germline CDR1 reads MGHDK; CDR2 reads SYGVNS. This CDR3 has 13 residues. V lost 7 bases and J 5 bases, leaving 14 bases between the germline ends. In nucleotides, the CDR3 is TGTGCCAGCAATATAGGGGTCGAAACTGAAGCTTTCTTT. Protein product: CASNIGVETEAFF.

CDR3 in amino acids: CASSLGPDTQYF. The CDR3, as DNA: TGTGCCAGCAGCTTAGGGCCAGATACGCAGTATTTT. The chain is built from TRBV7-6 and TRBJ2-3; D is uncertain. The germline V gene encodes CDR1 SGHVS and CDR2 FNYEAQ. The length of the CDR3 is 12 residues. V was trimmed by 1 base and J by 4 bases, leaving 3 bases between them.

This clone was observed a handful of times. This sequence joins TRBV2 and TRBJ1-3; no definite D call. The V end lost 6 bases, the J end lost 0 bases, and 6 bases lay between the germline ends. Germline V CDR1 and CDR2: SNHLY, FYNNEI. The CDR3 is 13 amino acids. The CDR3 spells CASRAPSGNTIYF. Here the CDR3 DNA reads TGTGCCAGCAGGGCCCCCTCTGGAAACACCATATATTTT.

As DNA, the CDR3 is TGTGCCAGCAGTGGACAGGGATATAGCAATCAGCCCCAGCATTTT. Its protein is CASSGQGYSNQPQHF. V is TRBV6-6 and J is TRBJ1-5; 8 nucleotides match TRBD1. The ends lost 5 bases at V and 0 bases at J; junction bases unmatched: 3. The CDR3 spans 15 residues. CDR1 MNHNY and CDR2 SVGAGI come from the germline V gene (reference sequence).

The chain uses TRBV6-5 and TRBJ1-3; TRBD1 matches at 9 bases. Germline CDR1 MNHEY, CDR2 SVGAGI. V was clipped by 0 bases and J by 3 bases; unmatched bases: 0. This CDR3 region has 15 residues. The CDR3 sequence: CASSYSDRGGNTIYF. The CDR3 DNA reads TGTGCCAGCAGTTACTCGGACAGGGGTGGAAACACCATATATTTT.

The chain recombines TRBV7-3 with TRBJ1-2; D is perhaps TRBD1 (5 bases). The CDR3 covers 15 residues. Germline V gives CDR1 SGHTA, CDR2 FQGTGA. Deletions cut 3 bases from V and 2 bases from J, with 13 bases between. In DNA form, the CDR3 reads TGTGCCAGCAGCTTCGGGGGAGTAGGCAACTATGGCTACACCTTC. This gives the protein CASSFGGVGNYGYTF.

The genes are TRBV30 and TRBJ2-3, with TRBD2 as a possible D gene (6 bases). Trimming shortened V by 3 bases and J by 0 bases, and 10 bases separated the two germline ends. The CDR3 spans 14 residues. The germline V gene has CDR1 GTSNPN and CDR2 SVGIG (reference sequence). The CDR3 region is CAWREGASTDTQYF. The DNA for the CDR3 is TGTGCCTGGAGGGAGGGAGCTAGCACAGATACGCAGTATTTT.

The chain couples TRBV9 to TRBJ2-1, with 10 nucleotides matching TRBD2. Trimming took 0 bases from V and 5 from J; bases not matched to a gene: 8. Germline V CDR1 and CDR2: SGDLS, YYNGEE. The CDR3 is 17 residues long. CDR3 in DNA: TGTGCCAGCAGCGTAGGGTCTAGCGGGGGACATAACAATGAGCAGTTCTTC. It encodes CASSVGSSGGHNNEQFF.

The rearrangement joins TRBV28 to TRBJ1-2; no clear D gene. This CDR3 has 14 residues. Germline assignment: CDR1 MDHEN and CDR2 SYDVKM. Trimming pared 10 bases from V and 3 bases from J, leaving 18 bases between. CDR3 region: CATSREEDYYGYTF. The CDR3, as DNA: TGTGCCACGTCTAGGGAGGAGGATTACTATGGCTACACCTTC.

The V call is TRBV18, the J call TRBJ2-3; 9 nucleotides align to TRBD1. With V trimmed by 3 bases and J by 6 bases, 4 bases remained unmatched. This CDR3 contains 14 residues. CDR1 KGHSH and CDR2 LQKENI come from the germline V gene. In DNA form, the CDR3 reads TGTGCCAGCTCACCGCGGACAGGGGCCGATACGCAGTATTTT. Protein product: CASSPRTGADTQYF.

The chain has TRBV5-4 and TRBJ2-1, with D possibly TRBD2 on 6 matching bases. Germline CDR1 is SGHNT and CDR2 is YYREEE (reference sequence). Trimming took 4 bases from V and 0 from J, leaving 8 bases between them. This CDR3 has 14 amino acids. CDR3 in amino acids: CASSKEGSYNEQFF. The CDR3 nucleotides are TGTGCCAGCAGCAAGGAGGGCTCCTACAATGAGCAGTTCTTC. The full variable domain, with the rest looked up from reference TRBV5-4 and TRBJ2-1, is ETGVTQSPTHLIKTRGQQVTLRCSSQSGHNTVSWYQQALGQGPQFIFQYYREEENGRGNFPPRFSGLQFPNYSSELNVNALELDDSALYLCASSKEGSYNEQFFGPGTRLTVL.

The J gene is TRBJ2-7, the V gene TRBV25-1; 10 bases fit TRBD1. Trimming cost V 0 bases and J 2 bases; bases outside gene matches: 7. The CDR3 contains 17 residues. From germline, CDR1 is MGHDK and CDR2 SYGVNS. The CDR3 is CASSEYLGGQGTYEQYF. The CDR3, as DNA: TGTGCCAGCAGTGAATACCTAGGGGGACAGGGGACCTACGAGCAGTACTTC.

This clone came up a few times. The chain uses TRBV5-1 and TRBJ1-1; 7 bases agree with TRBD1. The germline V gene encodes CDR1 SGHRS and CDR2 YFSETQ. The trim removed 7 bases at V and 2 bases at J, leaving 11 bases unmatched. The CDR3 covers 15 residues. The chain's CDR3 is CASWETGQINTEAFF. The DNA of the CDR3 is TGCGCCAGCTGGGAAACGGGACAGATAAACACTGAAGCTTTCTTT.

This chain joins TRBV9 and TRBJ2-1; a possible D gene is TRBD1 (6 bases). Germline lookup yields CDR1 SGDLS and CDR2 YYNGEE. The CDR3 is 16 amino acids. Trimming removed 0 bases at V and 8 bases at J, with 18 bases between. The CDR3 bases are TGTGCCAGCAGCGTAGATACAGGGTGGTCTGAATATGAGCAGTTCTTC. Its translation is CASSVDTGWSEYEQFF.